The 25 T cell receptor beta chains given below trace back to one sample, sequenced in a study of cytomegalovirus exposure and HLA in healthy donors. Primers: 60 Vbeta forward and 13 Jbeta reverse. Assay used: immunoSEQ multiplex PCR; TCRdb lists only in-frame clones, some missing. Of tens of thousands of clones listed, roughly 80% are singletons. Sequenced sample: PBMCs. These receptors all stem from a woman in her thirties or forties in good health and CMV-seropositive.

This clone was picked up a small number of times. The chain is built from TRBV6-1 and TRBJ2-7, with TRBD1 identical over 9 bases. The germline V gene has CDR1 MNHNS and CDR2 SASEGT. The trim removed 0 bases at V and 2 bases at J, leaving 5 bases unmatched. This CDR3 comprises 16 residues. The CDR3 is CASSEAIGTGPYEQYF. In nucleotides, the CDR3 is TGTGCCAGCAGTGAAGCTATCGGGACAGGGCCCTACGAGCAGTACTTC.

V gene TRBV5-1 combines with J gene TRBJ1-1, with unresolved D. V lost 0 bases to trimming and J lost 1 base, with 16 bases between them. Germline V CDR1 and CDR2: SGHRS, YFSETQ. The CDR3 is made up of 17 amino acids. Written as DNA, the CDR3 is TGCGCCAGCAGCTTGGTGGGCAGGAATAGCGGGAACACTGAAGCTTTCTTT. This sequence encodes CASSLVGRNSGNTEAFF.

The J gene is TRBJ2-7, the V gene TRBV5-1, with TRBD1 identical over 7 bases. Per the germline V gene, CDR1 is SGHRS and CDR2 is YFSETQ. The CDR3 contains 13 residues. The V and J ends lost 8 bases and 0 bases, in that order; junction bases with no gene match: 5. CDR3 coding DNA: TGCGCCAGTTCGGGACAGATCTCCTACGAGCAGTACTTC. Amino acids: CASSGQISYEQYF.

The CDR3 DNA is TGCAGCGTTGAGGAGGGGTGGGATACGCAGTATTTT. As protein: CSVEEGWDTQYF. J is TRBJ2-3 and V is TRBV29-1; perhaps TRBD2 as D (6 bases). The germline gives CDR1 SQVTM, CDR2 ANQGSEA. This CDR3 region has 12 residues. V was pared by 3 bases and J by 6 bases, with 10 bases between.

This CDR3 reads CASSEGGRGIPSLGEQYF. The CDR3, as DNA: TGTGCCAGCAGTGAAGGTGGCAGAGGTATCCCGAGTTTGGGCGAGCAGTACTTC. V gene TRBV25-1 combines with J gene TRBJ2-7; no reliable D call. The CDR3 runs 18 residues. Trimming cost V 2 bases and J 6 bases, with 26 bases left between them. Germline values: CDR1 MGHDK, CDR2 SYGVNS.

The chain has TRBV6-6 and TRBJ2-2; D is possibly TRBD2 (6 bases). Per germline, CDR1 MNHNY and CDR2 SVGAGI (reference sequence). The CDR3 has 15 amino acids. The V end was cut by 6 bases, the J end by 6 bases, with 17 bases between. The CDR3 DNA sequence: TGTGCCAGCAGCTGGGACTCCCCGACCTCCGGGGAGCTGTTTTTT. As protein: CASSWDSPTSGELFF.

The CDR3 protein is CASSPRAGDNQPQHF. The CDR3 region has the DNA TGTGCCAGCTCACCCCGTGCCGGTGACAATCAGCCCCAGCATTTT. The genes are TRBV18 and TRBJ1-5; no firm D call. Trimming cost V 3 bases and J 3 bases, with 12 bases left between them. CDR1 is KGHSH and CDR2 is LQKENI in the germline V gene. The CDR3 has 15 amino acids.

This clone was recorded only once. J is TRBJ1-2 and V is TRBV5-1; maybe TRBD1 (5 bases). CDR3 size: 13 residues. Germline-derived CDR1 and CDR2 are SGHRS and YFSETQ. Trimming removed 0 bases at V and 9 bases at J, with 12 bases between. The CDR3 loop is CASSLGQGGSYTF. CDR3 bases: TGCGCCAGCAGCTTGGGCCAGGGAGGAAGCTACACCTTC.

This clone was observed a handful of times. The chain is built from TRBV7-9 and TRBJ1-1; no definite D call. Germline values: CDR1 SEHNR, CDR2 FQNEAQ (reference sequence). V lost 4 bases and J lost 6, with 12 bases in between. The CDR3 sequence is 13 residues long. This CDR3 is CASSSLRVAEAFF. Written as DNA, the CDR3 is TGTGCCAGCAGCTCCTTGCGGGTGGCTGAAGCTTTCTTT. Variable domain in full (rest from reference TRBV7-9 and TRBJ1-1): DTGVSQNPRHKITKRGQNVTFRCDPISEHNRLYWYRQTLGQGPEFLTYFQNEAQLEKSRLLSDRFSAERPKGSFSTLEIQRTEQGDSAMYLCASSSLRVAEAFFGQGTRLTVV.

This rearrangement joins TRBV29-1 to TRBJ2-5; 10 nucleotides align to TRBD1. The ends lost 1 base at V and 3 bases at J; junction bases unmatched: 8. CDR1 and CDR2 (germline): SQVTM, ANQGSEA. The CDR3 loop spans 16 amino acids. CDR3 nucleotides: TGCAGCGTTGAAGGCTTCCCGGGACAGGGGAAAGAGACCCAGTACTTC. It specifies CSVEGFPGQGKETQYF.

This clone came up once. The rearrangement links TRBV12-5 to TRBJ2-7; 7 bases fit TRBD2. CDR1 and CDR2 from the germline V gene are LGHNT and FRNRAP. The CDR3 length is 15 residues. Losses at the gene ends were 7 bases for V and 1 base for J; bases not matched to a gene: 10. The chain's CDR3 is CASALLGGDSYEQYF. CDR3 in DNA: TGTGCTAGTGCCTTGTTGGGGGGGGATTCCTACGAGCAGTACTTC. Variable domain in full (rest from reference TRBV12-5 and TRBJ2-7): DARVTQTPRHKVTEMGQEVTMRCQPILGHNTVFWYRQTMMQGLELLAYFRNRAPLDDSGMPKDRFSAEMPDATLATLKIQPSEPRDSAVYFCASALLGGDSYEQYFGPGTRLTVT.

The genes are TRBV5-6 and TRBJ2-3; tentative D call: TRBD1 (6 bases). Germline V gene sequence: CDR1 SGHDT, CDR2 YYEEEE. The CDR3 spans 16 residues. The V end lost 1 base, the J end lost 3 bases, and 15 bases lay between the germline ends. The CDR3 region has the DNA TGTGCCAGCAGCTTGTGGGGCAGGGGCGCGACAGATACGCAGTATTTT. Translation: CASSLWGRGATDTQYF.

This clone has only a few counts. J is TRBJ2-1 and V is TRBV5-1; 7 nucleotides line up with TRBD1. CDR1 is SGHRS and CDR2 is YFSETQ in the germline V gene. V was clipped by 5 bases and J by 6 bases; unmatched bases: 5. CDR3 size: 13 residues. The CDR3 DNA is TGCGCCAGCAGTAGTCCAGGGGGCAATGAGCAGTTCTTC. This encodes CASSSPGGNEQFF.

This chain links TRBV5-1 with TRBJ2-7; TRBD1 agrees at 7 bases. The CDR3 totals 14 residues. The germline CDR1 and CDR2 sequences are SGHRS and YFSETQ. V dropped 2 bases and J dropped 5; count of bases not matched to a gene: 7. The CDR3 bases are TGCGCCAGCAGCTTACCGGACAGGCCCAACGAGCAGTACTTC. It yields the protein CASSLPDRPNEQYF.

The chain carries TRBV18 and TRBJ1-2; 7 positions match TRBD1. CDR3 size: 16 residues. CDR1 KGHSH and CDR2 LQKENI come from the germline V gene. Unmatched junction bases numbered 11, after V lost 1 base and J lost 6 bases. CDR3 bases: TGTGCCAGCTCACCACGACAGGGCCAGGTTGGGGATGGCTACACCTTC. Amino acids: CASSPRQGQVGDGYTF.

This sequence joins TRBV29-1 and TRBJ2-7; maybe TRBD1 (7 bases). Between the trimmed V and J ends, which lost 3 bases and 8 bases, there was a span of 14 bases. The CDR3 sequence is 12 residues long. Germline V gives CDR1 SQVTM, CDR2 ANQGSEA. The CDR3 loop is CSVELGGGKQYF. CDR3 bases: TGCAGCGTTGAGTTAGGAGGGGGCAAGCAGTACTTC.

In this sample, this clone turned up once. The chain combines TRBV11-2 with TRBJ2-3; possible D gene TRBD2, 6 bases. This CDR3 has 14 residues. Germline V lookup: CDR1 SGHAT, CDR2 FQNNGV. Trimming took off 0 bases at V and 6 bases at J, with 10 bases between the two ends. The CDR3 DNA is TGTGCCAGCAGCTTAGAACTAGCAGTCGATACGCAGTATTTT. This sequence encodes CASSLELAVDTQYF.

This rearrangement joins TRBV7-9 to TRBJ1-5; the match to TRBD1 covers 9 bases. V trimming: 4 bases; J trimming: 6 bases; junction bases outside the gene matches: 10. This CDR3 region has 16 residues. CDR1 is SEHNR and CDR2 is FQNEAQ in the germline V gene (reference sequence). The CDR3 loop reads CASSSTTNRGRQPQHF. The CDR3 DNA reads TGTGCCAGCAGCTCCACGACTAACAGGGGGCGTCAGCCCCAGCATTTT. Variable domain in full (rest from reference TRBV7-9 and TRBJ1-5): DTGVSQNPRHKITKRGQNVTFRCDPISEHNRLYWYRQTLGQGPEFLTYFQNEAQLEKSRLLSDRFSAERPKGSFSTLEIQRTEQGDSAMYLCASSSTTNRGRQPQHFGDGTRLSIL.

V gene TRBV6-5 combines with J gene TRBJ1-2, with TRBD1 as a possible D gene (6 bases). Germline values: CDR1 MNHEY, CDR2 SVGAGI. V was trimmed by 2 bases and J by 8 bases, leaving 12 bases between them. This CDR3 comprises 13 residues. In DNA, the CDR3 is TGTGCCAGCAGTTACCTACAGGGTATCGGCTACACCTTC. Translated: CASSYLQGIGYTF.

This chain links TRBV4-2 with TRBJ2-3; a possible D gene is TRBD2 (5 bases). Germline assignment: CDR1 LGHNA and CDR2 YNFKEQ. CDR3 length: 18 amino acids. V was shortened by 2 bases and J by 2 bases, with 20 bases between the two germline ends. The CDR3 here is CASSQSVRVGKDTDTQYF. The CDR3 DNA follows: TGTGCCAGCAGCCAAAGTGTTCGGGTCGGGAAGGACACAGATACGCAGTATTTT.

The chain carries TRBV2 and TRBJ2-1; TRBD1 is a possible D gene (5 bases). Germline V lookup: CDR1 SNHLY, CDR2 FYNNEI. The length of the CDR3 is 17 residues. V lost 1 base and J lost 5, with 18 bases in between. The CDR3 protein is CASSEDRGATSHNEQFF. As DNA, the CDR3 is TGTGCCAGCAGTGAAGACCGTGGGGCAACGAGCCACAATGAGCAGTTCTTC. The full variable domain, with the rest looked up from reference TRBV2 and TRBJ2-1, is EPEVTQTPSHQVTQMGQEVILRCVPISNHLYFYWYRQILGQKVEFLVSFYNNEISEKSEIFDDQFSVERPDGSNFTLKIRSTKLEDSAMYFCASSEDRGATSHNEQFFGPGTRLTVL.

The chain employs TRBV28 and TRBJ1-1; D is possibly TRBD1 (5 bases). V was trimmed by 4 bases and J by 10 bases, leaving 28 bases between them. The CDR3 sequence is 17 residues long. The germline V gene has CDR1 MDHEN and CDR2 SYDVKM. The CDR3 here is CASSSQMTHSRARGAFF. CDR3 nucleotide sequence: TGTGCCAGCAGTTCCCAAATGACCCATAGCAGGGCTCGAGGAGCTTTCTTT. Looking up the rest from reference TRBV28 and TRBJ1-1 gives the full variable domain: DVKVTQSSRYLVKRTGEKVFLECVQDMDHENMFWYRQDPGLGLRLIYFSYDVKMKEKGDIPEGYSVSREKKERFSLILESASTNQTSMYLCASSSQMTHSRARGAFFGQGTRLTVV.

The chain couples TRBV21-1 to TRBJ2-3; TRBD1, the D gene given by the table, was not confirmed from the DNA. TRBV21-1 is annotated as a pseudogene. The CDR3 length is 16 residues. Here the CDR3 DNA reads TGTGCCAGCAGCAAGGGGCGGACGACGGGCACAGATACGCAGTATTTT. Translated: CASSKGRTTGTDTQYF.

The table lists this clone with a count of one. The V and J genes are TRBV7-9 and TRBJ2-5, with D possibly TRBD1 on 5 matching bases. The V and J ends lost 1 base and 2 bases respectively, with 8 bases between them. In germline, CDR1 is SEHNR, CDR2 FQNEAQ (reference sequence). The CDR3 consists of 14 residues. Written as DNA, the CDR3 is TGTGCCAGCAGCTTAGTGACAGCGCAAGAGACCCAGTACTTC. Translated, it gives CASSLVTAQETQYF.

The chain combines TRBV5-1 with TRBJ2-7; 16 positions match TRBD2. The ends lost 2 bases at V and 0 bases at J; junction bases unmatched: 5. CDR3 size: 18 residues. CDR1 and CDR2 (germline): SGHRS, YFSETQ. The CDR3 region is CASSFFGTSGRASYEQYF. CDR3 nucleotide sequence: TGCGCCAGCAGCTTCTTCGGGACTAGCGGGAGGGCCTCCTACGAGCAGTACTTC.